The present T cell receptor beta chain was sequenced within a study of cytotoxic CD8 clonotypes in ibrutinib-treated CLL. Study at large: Patients attained some 24 partial and 2 complete responses; at median about 74 months, around 15 remained remitted while around twelve progressed.

Of note for this clone: Its antigen remains unidentified.

Clones were sequenced by immunoSEQ multiplex PCR, and TCRdb holds only the in-frame ones, with some missing. The table shows roughly 180,000 clones, with under 90% occurring only once. Notes on the study in general: Public clonotypes, found uncommonly, either contracted or stayed stable on treatment.

This TCR derives from a human donor with chronic lymphocytic leukemia. Sequenced material: PBMCs, taken after 24 months of ibrutinib treatment.

The CDR3 is CASSPERGRFNEQFF. The CDR3 coding sequence is TGTGCCAGCTCACCAGAGAGGGGGCGGTTCAATGAGCAGTTCTTC. The chain uses TRBV18 and TRBJ2-1; TRBD1 matches at 7 bases. The germline V gene encodes CDR1 KGHSH and CDR2 LQKENI. This CDR3 has 15 amino acids. Trimming took 2 bases from V and 6 from J; bases not matched to a gene: 7.